The clone carrying this T cell receptor (beta chain) has a count of ten or more. Its antigen is as yet unknown. This specimen comes from a study of CD8+CD57+ T cells in acquired aplastic anemia. Study background: Average DNA yield from sorted CD4+ and CD8+ cells was around 3.2 ug. Study results and caveats: The same twenty-nine CD8+ CDR3 sequences occurred in patients and in controls. Patient and control CD8+ Simpson's diversity was not significantly different.

Researchers used genomic DNA as the template to profile TCR beta VDJ and CDR3. MiXCR, applied by TCRdb to the reads, yields one record per CDR3 protein. The sample lists hundreds of thousands of distinct CDR3 sequences; roughly 64% were seen once. With V trimmed by 4 bases and J by 5 bases, 5 bases remained unmatched. Germline V gene lookup returns CDR1 SGHTA and CDR2 FQGNSA. CDR3 length equals 15 residues. Sequencing was performed on sorted CD4+, CD8+, or CD8+CD57+ T cells (not recorded which) from PBMCs. This receptor was obtained from a human donor in good health, serving as a control. The chain uses TRBV7-2 and TRBJ1-4, with 9 nucleotides matching TRBD1. The CDR3 is CASSSDRGTNEKLFF. The CDR3, as DNA: TGTGCCAGCAGCTCCGACAGGGGGACGAATGAAAAACTGTTTTTT.